This T cell receptor beta chain is from a study of blood T cell repertoires in COVID-19. As for the study in general: Acute-phase and convalescent COVID-19 samples originated in the United States, Italy and Spain.

Profiled with immunoSEQ multiplex PCR; TCRdb holds only in-frame clones, not every one. The repertoire includes about 310,000 clones, around 87% of them detected once, and 7.8% sits in the top ten. The CDR3 has 17 residues. Germline-derived CDR1 and CDR2 are LNHDA and SQIVND (reference sequence). The V end was cut by 6 bases, the J end by 0 bases, with 19 bases between. The V and J genes are TRBV19 and TRBJ2-3, with D possibly matching TRBD2 (6 bases). Specimen: peripheral blood. The TCR comes from a woman in her forties or fifties who had recovered from COVID-19. The CDR3 DNA follows: TGTGCCAGTAGAAGTTGGGGGGAGCCTACTAGCACAGATACGCAGTATTTT. This codes for CASRSWGEPTSTDTQYF.